One T cell receptor beta chain is described in this entry. Its antigen is as yet unknown. This sample was taken from a study of graft-versus-host responses after intestinal transplantation. At the level of the study: Transplantation in recipients was multivisceral, liver-intestinal, or isolated intestinal. Every recipient had anti-thymocyte globulin induction and around three years of tacrolimus plus steroids.

Some clones are missing from TCRdb's copy, which holds only in-frame ones; the method was immunoSEQ multiplex PCR. The sample lists under 90,000 clones, about 90% occurring once. The V and J ends lost 3 bases and 4 bases respectively, with 9 bases between them. Germline V lookup: CDR1 SNHLY, CDR2 FYNNEI. This CDR3 has 14 residues. Study outcomes and limitations: The study associated peak circulating GvH clone levels with early post-transplant HvG declines.

The rearrangement uses TRBV2 and TRBJ1-4; D remains ambiguous. The sequences come from PBMCs, collected 98 days after intestinal transplantation. This clonotype was obtained from a human patient who received an intestinal transplant, so some T cells may come from the graft donor. The chain's CDR3 is CASSEDGLNEKLFF. DNA for the CDR3: TGTGCCAGCAGTGAGGACGGACTTAATGAAAAACTGTTTTTT.